The 7 T cell receptor beta chains listed next were all sequenced from one sample in a study of tumor-infiltrating lymphocytes in localized non-small cell lung cancer. The method was immunoSEQ multiplex PCR; TCRdb's version includes in-frame clones alone and lacks a portion of them. In the table there are about 16,000 clones, 35% to 55% of which are singletons. Sequencing used lung tumor tissue. These receptors all stem from a human donor with non-small cell lung cancer.

This chain uses TRBV10-3 with TRBJ1-3; 9 bases are a match to TRBD1. CDR1 is ENHRY and CDR2 is SYGVKD in the germline V gene. V was pared by 4 bases and J by 4 bases, with 2 bases of the junction left unmatched. This CDR3 contains 14 residues. The CDR3 DNA is TGTGCCATCAGTGGGACAGGGGACGGAAACACCATATATTTT. Protein product: CAISGTGDGNTIYF.

This chain connects TRBV9 to TRBJ1-2; D remains ambiguous. CDR3 length: 13 residues. V lost 0 bases and J 5 bases, leaving 8 bases between the germline ends. Germline values: CDR1 SGDLS, CDR2 YYNGEE. CDR3 sequence: CASSVEAEYGYTF. The CDR3 bases are TGTGCCAGCAGCGTAGAGGCAGAGTATGGCTACACCTTC.

With respect to this clone: A read error may account for a junction end that differs from germline. The chain has TRBV10-3 and TRBJ2-3; 9 nucleotides agree with TRBD1. The length of the CDR3 is 9 residues. CDR1 is ENHRY and CDR2 is SYGVKD in the germline V gene. The CDR3 region is CAQGAKGIF. CDR3 bases: TGCGCACAGGGGGCGAAGGGTATTTTT.

The rearrangement links TRBV6-1 to TRBJ2-2; D is uncertain. CDR3 length: 13 residues. CDR1 is MNHNS, CDR2 SASEGT, per germline. Trimming removed 7 bases from V and 0 bases from J, with 6 bases in between. Written as DNA, the CDR3 is TGTGCCAGCAAACTCCCGAACACCGGGGAGCTGTTTTTT. It codes for CASKLPNTGELFF.

V usage is TRBV28 and J usage is TRBJ1-1, with D perhaps TRBD1 (5 bases). The CDR3 has 13 amino acids. Per germline, CDR1 MDHEN and CDR2 SYDVKM. The germline V and J ends were trimmed by 4 bases and 3 bases, with 9 bases remaining between them. The CDR3: CASSWGRDTEAFF. DNA of the CDR3: TGTGCCAGCAGTTGGGGGAGGGACACTGAAGCTTTCTTT.

The rearrangement joins TRBV7-2 to TRBJ2-7; D possibly uses TRBD1 or TRBD2 (6 bases each). Germline assignment: CDR1 SGHTA and CDR2 FQGNSA. V lost 3 bases and J lost 0, with 9 bases in between. This CDR3 comprises 14 residues. In DNA form, the CDR3 reads TGTGCCAGCAGCTTCGGGGGCAGCTCCTACGAGCAGTACTTC. Residues: CASSFGGSSYEQYF.

The chain has TRBV2 and TRBJ1-5, with no clear D. CDR3 length: 12 amino acids. Germline loops: CDR1 SNHLY, CDR2 FYNNEI. The V and J ends lost 5 bases and 7 bases respectively, with 9 bases between them. This CDR3 reads CASSIHGQPQHF. Written as DNA, the CDR3 is TGTGCCAGCAGTATCCACGGGCAGCCCCAGCATTTT.